This T cell receptor beta chain was profiled in a study of cytomegalovirus exposure and HLA in healthy donors. Primers: 60 Vbeta forward and 13 Jbeta reverse. As handled by the study authors: In a later analysis, the count reached 76 million or so unique TCR beta chains, with 9 million to 11 million shared. Assay: immunoSEQ multiplex PCR; the TCRdb copy retains only in-frame clones and omits some. V and J calls and clone size are those listed in that table; D and trimming were worked out from the DNA. This sample carries around 95,000 clones, approximately 79% of them seen once, and the ten largest clones take 1.5% to 2%. Among the donors, all were healthy bone marrow donors. Trimming took 8 bases from V and 7 from J; bases not matched to a gene: 9. The germline V gene has CDR1 SNHLY and CDR2 FYNNEI. The CDR3 contains 13 residues. The study's findings and limits: Confirmation in vitro established that three CMV-associated chains were specific for CMV antigens. Looking again later, the authors saw that most CMV-associated TCR beta chains seemed HLA-restricted.

With regard to this clone: Its matching antigen is unknown.

The specimen sequenced was PBMCs. The chain employs TRBV2 and TRBJ1-2, with 8 bases that match TRBD1. This receptor was identified in a male donor in good health and CMV-seronegative. The CDR3 DNA is TGTGCCAGCGCCCCGACAGGACAGGGTGGCTACACCTTC. Translation: CASAPTGQGGYTF.